The 22 T cell receptor beta chains reported below all come from one sample, sequenced in a study of response to subunit inactivated influenza vaccine. TCRdb processed the RT-PCR reads anew with MiXCR; each CDR3 protein has one entry. The sample includes hundreds of thousands of distinct CDR3 sequences, 15% to 17% seen only once; the top ten take 11%. Sequencing was performed on PBMCs from blood, taken 11 to 12 days after vaccination. These receptors came from a man aged 45-65 years who received an inactivated influenza vaccine.

This clonotype was detected a few times. The chain combines TRBV12-3 or TRBV12-4 with TRBJ1-1; 8 nucleotides line up with TRBD1. V shed 5 bases and J 11 bases; nucleotides not matched to a gene: 16. CDR3 length: 15 residues. CDR3 sequence (DNA): TGTGCCAGCAGTGATGGAGACAGGGGTAAGGGGTGGGCTTTCTTT. It translates to CASSDGDRGKGWAFF.

In this sample, this clonotype turned up a few times. The chain joins TRBV9 to TRBJ2-3; D might be TRBD1 (5 bases). The V gene's germline CDR1 is SGDLS and CDR2 YYNGEE. CDR3 length: 14 amino acids. V lost 4 bases and J 4 bases, leaving 13 bases between the germline ends. The CDR3 spells CASSSARVADTQYF. Here the CDR3 DNA reads TGTGCCAGCAGCTCAGCCAGGGTGGCAGATACGCAGTATTTT.

This clonotype was seen more than once but under ten times. The rearrangement uses TRBV7-9 and TRBJ1-1, with D tentatively TRBD1 (5 bases). Trimming shortened V by 5 bases and J by 0 bases, and 19 bases separated the two germline ends. Germline loops: CDR1 SEHNR, CDR2 FQNEAQ (reference sequence). This CDR3 has 17 residues. The CDR3 DNA reads as TGTGCCAGCAGCCATGACAGCCATGCCGTTCTGAACACTGAAGCTTTCTTT. Translated, it gives CASSHDSHAVLNTEAFF.

This clonotype turned up a few times. This sequence joins TRBV12-3 or TRBV12-4 and TRBJ1-2; 9 bases are a match to TRBD1. This CDR3 has 14 residues. Trimming cost V 5 bases and J 3 bases; bases outside gene matches: 4. The CDR3 bases are TGTGCCAGCAGTCGGACAGGGGTTGACTATGGCTACACCTTC. It codes for CASSRTGVDYGYTF.

This clonotype was seen a handful of times. This chain connects TRBV28 to TRBJ2-1; D perhaps matches TRBD1 (7 bases). The CDR3 runs to 14 residues. The V gene lost 8 bases and the J gene lost 5 bases, with 16 bases spanning the gap. CDR1 is MDHEN, CDR2 SYDVKM, per germline. The CDR3 region has the DNA TGTGCCAGCGGGGGGCAGGGGGAGGACAATGAGCAGTTCTTC. This sequence encodes CASGGQGEDNEQFF.

There are a few counts of this clonotype. The chain employs TRBV10-3 and TRBJ1-1; 10 nucleotides align to TRBD1. Unmatched junction bases numbered 12, after V lost 11 bases and J lost 6 bases. The germline gives CDR1 ENHRY, CDR2 SYGVKD. The CDR3 runs to 14 residues. The CDR3 protein is CAANRQGAGAEAFF. In DNA form, the CDR3 reads TGTGCCGCCAACCGACAGGGGGCTGGCGCTGAAGCTTTCTTT.

This clonotype was observed at least ten times. The genes are TRBV28 and TRBJ2-5; 11 positions match TRBD1. The junction had 19 bases not matched to a gene; V was cut back by 6 bases and J by 4 bases. The CDR3 has 19 residues. Germline V lookup: CDR1 MDHEN, CDR2 SYDVKM. CDR3 coding DNA: TGTGCCAGCAGCAACGATTCCGGGACAGGGGGACACTCTGTAGAGACCCAGTACTTC. Protein product: CASSNDSGTGGHSVETQYF. Looking up the rest from reference TRBV28 and TRBJ2-5 gives the full variable domain: DVKVTQSSRYLVKRTGEKVFLECVQDMDHENMFWYRQDPGLGLRLIYFSYDVKMKEKGDIPEGYSVSREKKERFSLILESASTNQTSMYLCASSNDSGTGGHSVETQYFGPGTRLLVL.

V gene TRBV4-1 combines with J gene TRBJ2-7; TRBD1 agrees at 8 bases. V dropped 4 bases and J dropped 5; count of bases not matched to a gene: 7. Germline assignment: CDR1 MGHRA and CDR2 YSYEKL. The CDR3 is 14 amino acids. The DNA for the CDR3 is TGCGCCAGCAGCCTCCGACCAGGGGGCGACGAGCAGTACTTC. Translated, it gives CASSLRPGGDEQYF.

This clonotype was seen a handful of times. The chain has TRBV3-1 and TRBJ1-1; maybe TRBD1 (5 bases). Germline V gene sequence: CDR1 LGHDT, CDR2 YNNKEL (reference sequence). The V and J ends lost 8 bases and 8 bases respectively, with 15 bases between them. The CDR3 spans 12 residues. CDR3 in DNA: TGTGCCAGCCGCCTGGGGGGATCCGAAGCTTTCTTT. Its protein product is CASRLGGSEAFF.

This sequence joins TRBV7-8 and TRBJ2-3; D ambiguous. The germline V and J ends were trimmed by 1 base and 3 bases, with 17 bases remaining between them. CDR3 length: 17 residues. CDR1 and CDR2 from the germline V gene are SGHVS and FQNEAQ. Here the CDR3 DNA reads TGTGCCAGCAGCTTAGTTGCCGAATCCCTCTTAACAGATACGCAGTATTTT. As protein: CASSLVAESLLTDTQYF.

This clonotype appeared a few times. The V call is TRBV7-2, the J call TRBJ2-2, with D possibly TRBD1 on 5 matching bases. Germline-derived CDR1 and CDR2 are SGHTA and FQGNSA. V was trimmed by 1 base and J by 3 bases, leaving 12 bases between them. The CDR3 has 16 amino acids. The CDR3 reads CASSLVRQGDTGELFF. In DNA, the CDR3 is TGTGCCAGCAGCTTAGTACGGCAGGGCGACACCGGGGAGCTGTTTTTT.

V gene TRBV5-1 combines with J gene TRBJ1-6; D ambiguous. Germline V CDR1 and CDR2: SGHRS, YFSETQ. V gave up 0 bases and J gave up 7 bases, with 11 bases separating them. CDR3 length equals 15 residues. Written as DNA, the CDR3 is TGCGCCAGCAGCTTGGAAGGAGCTCTGAATTCACCCCTCCACTTT. The encoded protein is CASSLEGALNSPLHF.

This clonotype was seen a handful of times. The chain is built from TRBV12-3 or TRBV12-4 and TRBJ2-1; 10 positions agree with TRBD2. J gave up 6 bases and V 2 bases, and 4 bases lay outside the gene matches. The CDR3 is 15 residues long. The DNA of the CDR3 is TGTGCCAGCAGTTTAACTAGCGGGATCCCCAATGAGCAGTTCTTC. Translating gives CASSLTSGIPNEQFF.

A few counts support this clonotype. V usage is TRBV7-2 and J usage is TRBJ2-5, with 7 bases identical to TRBD1. Germline V gene data show CDR1 as SGHTA and CDR2 as FQGNSA. The CDR3 consists of 14 residues. With 4 bases clipped from V and 5 bases from J, the junction kept 7 bases outside the gene matches. The CDR3 is CASSSTTGLETQYF. CDR3 coding DNA: TGTGCCAGCAGCTCTACGACAGGGCTGGAGACCCAGTACTTC.

The genes are TRBV5-5 and TRBJ1-2; 7 nucleotides agree with TRBD1. In germline, CDR1 is SGHKS, CDR2 YYEKEE (reference sequence). Trimming took 1 base from V and 4 from J; bases not matched to a gene: 4. CDR3 size: 14 residues. The CDR3 loop is CASSLTGDVYGYTF. CDR3 DNA: TGTGCCAGCAGCTTGACAGGGGATGTCTATGGCTACACCTTC.

The chain recombines TRBV5-1 with TRBJ1-6; 7 bases match TRBD1. The CDR3 totals 16 residues. Germline CDR1 SGHRS, CDR2 YFSETQ. Trimming at V came to 3 bases and at J to 8 bases, leaving 11 bases not matched to a gene. CDR3 loop: CASSSGQRANYSPLHF. The CDR3 nucleotides are TGCGCCAGCAGCTCGGGACAGCGTGCGAATTATTCACCCCTCCACTTT.

J is TRBJ2-4 and V is TRBV14; 11 positions match TRBD1. Germline V gene lookup returns CDR1 SGHDN and CDR2 FVKESK. This CDR3 comprises 12 residues. With V trimmed by 1 base and J by 15 bases, 2 bases remained unmatched. Written as DNA, the CDR3 is TGTGCCAGCAGCCAAGTGGACAGGGGGCTGTACTTC. Translation gives CASSQVDRGLYF.

V usage is TRBV6-2 or TRBV6-3 and J usage is TRBJ1-1, with a tentative D call TRBD1 (6 bases). The V end lost 6 bases, the J end lost 1 base, and 15 bases lay between the germline ends. The germline V gene has CDR1 MNHEY and CDR2 SVGEGT. This CDR3 comprises 15 residues. The DNA for the CDR3 is TGTGCCAGCAGCTCCGGGGGGGCCGGGAACACTGAAGCTTTCTTT. The encoded protein is CASSSGGAGNTEAFF.

The V and J genes are TRBV7-6 and TRBJ2-1; TRBD2 matches at 10 bases. Trimming removed 5 bases from V and 0 bases from J; junction bases left unmatched: 13. CDR1 and CDR2 from the germline V gene are SGHVS and FNYEAQ. The CDR3 has 19 residues. CDR3 protein: CASSAGPSGRSSSYNEQFF. In DNA form, the CDR3 reads TGTGCCAGCAGCGCGGGTCCTAGCGGGAGATCCAGCTCCTACAATGAGCAGTTCTTC.

The V call is TRBV5-5, the J call TRBJ2-2; TRBD1 matches at 7 bases. The CDR3 loop spans 15 amino acids. J lost 4 bases, V lost 8 bases, and 11 bases had no gene match. Germline V gives CDR1 SGHKS, CDR2 YYEKEE (reference sequence). The chain's CDR3 is CASGPGTVPTGELFF. The CDR3 DNA reads as TGTGCCAGTGGGCCCGGGACAGTTCCCACCGGGGAGCTGTTTTTT.

The CDR3 bases are TGTGCCAGCAGCCAAGTCGAGACTACAGTTCAGTACTTC. It yields the protein CASSQVETTVQYF. This rearrangement joins TRBV3-1 to TRBJ2-7, with a possible D match to TRBD2 (5 bases). This CDR3 contains 13 residues. Germline values: CDR1 LGHDT, CDR2 YNNKEL (reference sequence). The V gene lost 1 base and the J gene lost 10 bases, with 14 bases spanning the gap.

CDR3 sequence reads: CATPGVNTEAFF. Here the CDR3 DNA reads TGTGCCACCCCCGGGGTTAACACTGAAGCTTTCTTT. The chain links TRBV7-9 to TRBJ1-1; D remains ambiguous. This CDR3 is 12 amino acids long. CDR1 and CDR2 (germline): SEHNR, FQNEAQ (reference sequence). Trimming cost V 10 bases and J 2 bases, with 11 bases left between them.